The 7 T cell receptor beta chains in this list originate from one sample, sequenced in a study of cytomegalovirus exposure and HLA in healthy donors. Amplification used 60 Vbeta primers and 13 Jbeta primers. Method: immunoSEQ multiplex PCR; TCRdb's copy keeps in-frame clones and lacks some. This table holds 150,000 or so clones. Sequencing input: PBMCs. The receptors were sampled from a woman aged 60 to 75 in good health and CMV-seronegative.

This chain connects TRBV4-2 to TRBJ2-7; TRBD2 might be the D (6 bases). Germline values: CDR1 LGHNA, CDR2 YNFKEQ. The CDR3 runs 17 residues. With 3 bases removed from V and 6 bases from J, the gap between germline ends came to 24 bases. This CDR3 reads CASSHPPKGGVSLEQYF. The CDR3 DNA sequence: TGTGCCAGCAGCCACCCCCCCAAGGGAGGCGTTTCCCTCGAGCAGTACTTC.

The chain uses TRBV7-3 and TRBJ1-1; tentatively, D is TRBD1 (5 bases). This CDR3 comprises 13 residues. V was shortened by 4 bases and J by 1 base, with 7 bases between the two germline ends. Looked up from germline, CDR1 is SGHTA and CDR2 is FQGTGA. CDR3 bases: TGTGCCAGCAGCTGGCAGGGGAACACTGAAGCTTTCTTT. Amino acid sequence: CASSWQGNTEAFF.

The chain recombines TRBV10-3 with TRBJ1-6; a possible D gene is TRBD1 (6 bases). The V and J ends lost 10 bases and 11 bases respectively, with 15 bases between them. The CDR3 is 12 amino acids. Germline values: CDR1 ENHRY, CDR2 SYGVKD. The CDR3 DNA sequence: TGTGCCACCCTGAACCAGGGGACACCCCTCCACTTT. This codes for CATLNQGTPLHF.

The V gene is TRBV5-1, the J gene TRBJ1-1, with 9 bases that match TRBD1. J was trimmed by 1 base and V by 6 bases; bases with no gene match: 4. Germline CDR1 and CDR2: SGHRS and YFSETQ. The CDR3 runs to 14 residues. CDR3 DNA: TGCGCCAGCATGAGGGACAGGGAGAACACTGAAGCTTTCTTT. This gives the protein CASMRDRENTEAFF.

The CDR3 reads CASSLDDRGFGTEAFF. The CDR3 DNA follows: TGCGCCAGCAGCTTGGATGACAGGGGCTTTGGCACTGAAGCTTTCTTT. The chain links TRBV5-1 to TRBJ1-1; TRBD1 matches 8 bases. Germline values: CDR1 SGHRS, CDR2 YFSETQ. V dropped 0 bases and J dropped 4; count of bases not matched to a gene: 8. The CDR3 consists of 16 residues. Complete variable domain (other parts from reference TRBV5-1 and TRBJ1-1): KAGVTQTPRYLIKTRGQQVTLSCSPISGHRSVSWYQQTPGQGLQFLFEYFSETQRNKGNFPGRFSGRQFSNSRSEMNVSTLELGDSALYLCASSLDDRGFGTEAFFGQGTRLTVV.

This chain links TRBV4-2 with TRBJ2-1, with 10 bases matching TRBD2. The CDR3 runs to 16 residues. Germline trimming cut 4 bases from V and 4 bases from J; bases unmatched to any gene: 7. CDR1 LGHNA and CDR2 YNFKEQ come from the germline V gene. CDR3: CASSPSGTSEYNEQFF. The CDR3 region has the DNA TGTGCCAGCAGCCCTTCCGGGACTAGCGAATACAATGAGCAGTTCTTC.

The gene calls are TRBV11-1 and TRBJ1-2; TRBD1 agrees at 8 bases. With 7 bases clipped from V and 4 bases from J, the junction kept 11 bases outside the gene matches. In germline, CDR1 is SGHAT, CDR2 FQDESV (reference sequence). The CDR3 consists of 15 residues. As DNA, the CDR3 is TGTGCCAGCAACCCGGGACAGGACAGAAGCTATGGCTACACCTTC. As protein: CASNPGQDRSYGYTF.